Following are 8 T cell receptor beta chains from one sample sequenced in a study of early T cells in non-severe SARS-CoV-2 infection. TCRdb recomputed calls from the 5' RACE reads with MiXCR, one row per CDR3 protein. The data show roughly 16,000 distinct CDR3 sequences, around 5.1% seen once. The specimen was whole blood. The receptors stem from an adult who was a healthcare worker with PCR-confirmed SARS-CoV-2 infection or an uninfected control (not recorded which).

In this sample, this clonotype turned up many times. The chain has TRBV10-3 and TRBJ2-2; D unclear. CDR3 size: 12 residues. The germline V and J ends were trimmed by 0 bases and 11 bases, with 7 bases remaining between them. CDR1 ENHRY and CDR2 SYGVKD come from the germline V gene. CDR3 region: CAISESHPELFF. The CDR3 bases are TGTGCCATCAGTGAGTCCCATCCAGAGCTGTTTTTT.

This clonotype turned up a few times. The J gene is TRBJ2-3, the V gene TRBV20-1; TRBD2 matches 10 bases. The CDR3 is made up of 15 amino acids. From germline, CDR1 is DFQATT and CDR2 SNEGSKA (reference sequence). V lost 1 base to trimming and J lost 3 bases; unmatched junction nucleotides: 4. The CDR3 spells CSARGAAGGTDTQYF. For the CDR3, the DNA is TGCAGTGCTAGAGGCGCAGCGGGAGGGACAGATACGCAGTATTTT.

This clonotype occurred many times. The chain couples TRBV7-2 to TRBJ1-4, with TRBD1 identical over 9 bases. Germline lookup yields CDR1 SGHTA and CDR2 FQGNSA. The junction had 8 bases not matched to a gene; V was cut back by 4 bases and J by 8 bases. The CDR3 runs 15 residues. The CDR3 DNA reads as TGTGCCAGCAGCTCGCGACAGGGGGTGAGGGAAAAACTGTTTTTT. Translation gives CASSSRQGVREKLFF.

This clonotype came up many times. V and J are TRBV9 and TRBJ2-3; 7 bases are shared with TRBD1. Germline V gene lookup returns CDR1 SGDLS and CDR2 YYNGEE. Germline trimming cut 3 bases from V and 4 bases from J; bases unmatched to any gene: 8. The CDR3 length is 15 residues. The CDR3 loop reads CASSATQGHPDTQYF. CDR3 sequence (DNA): TGTGCCAGCAGCGCTACACAGGGGCACCCAGATACGCAGTATTTT.

This clonotype was detected many times. This chain connects TRBV7-9 to TRBJ1-1, with a possible D match to TRBD1 (6 bases). Per the germline V gene, CDR1 is SEHNR and CDR2 is FQNEAQ (reference sequence). This CDR3 region has 19 residues. The V end lost 0 bases, the J end lost 3 bases, and 23 bases lay between the germline ends. The CDR3 is CASSLAKGGHRARDTEAFF. CDR3 bases: TGTGCCAGCAGCTTAGCTAAGGGGGGGCATCGGGCCCGGGACACTGAAGCTTTCTTT.

This clonotype turned up a few times. V is TRBV20-1 and J is TRBJ2-4, with D maybe TRBD2 (5 bases). From germline, CDR1 is DFQATT and CDR2 SNEGSKA (reference sequence). The V end lost 1 base, the J end lost 9 bases, and 16 bases lay between the germline ends. The CDR3 sequence is 14 residues long. The CDR3 bases are TGCAGTGCTAGAGCGGGCCGGTCGGGGTCCATTCAGTACTTC. It encodes CSARAGRSGSIQYF.

The table lists this clonotype with many counts. The chain combines TRBV11-2 with TRBJ1-2; D may be TRBD1 (5 bases). V gave up 5 bases and J gave up 5 bases, with 9 bases separating them. The CDR3 covers 12 residues. CDR1 and CDR2 from the germline V gene are SGHAT and FQNNGV. The CDR3 DNA sequence: TGTGCCAGCAGCCGCCGACAGTATGGCTACACCTTC. This sequence encodes CASSRRQYGYTF. The full variable domain, with the rest looked up from reference TRBV11-2 and TRBJ1-2, is EAGVAQSPRYKIIEKRQSVAFWCNPISGHATLYWYQQILGQGPKLLIQFQNNGVVDDSQLPKDRFSAERLKGVDSTLKIQPAKLEDSAVYLCASSRRQYGYTFGSGTRLTVV.

This clonotype was seen repeatedly, ten times or more. The chain has TRBV12-3 or TRBV12-4 and TRBJ2-1; 13 nucleotides align to TRBD2. The CDR3 is 16 residues long. The trim removed 3 bases at V and 7 bases at J, leaving 6 bases unmatched. The CDR3 DNA reads TGTGCCAGCAGTTTCTCCGGGACTAGCGGGATGAATGAGCAGTTCTTC. Its protein is CASSFSGTSGMNEQFF.